This paragraph reports one T cell receptor (beta chain). Germline V lookup: CDR1 SEHNR, CDR2 FQNEAQ (reference sequence). The CDR3 is 13 residues long. V lost 4 bases and J 1 base, leaving 7 bases between the germline ends. Under the authors' procedure: By means of reference gene primer amplification, nucleated cell counts were estimated. The method was immunoSEQ multiplex PCR; TCRdb's version includes in-frame clones alone and lacks a portion of them. That table gives V, J and clone size, and the DNA gave D and trimming. The sample lists about 280,000 clones, approximately 90% occurring once. This record belongs to a study of blood T cell repertoires in COVID-19. Across the study: From T cells, B-cell-depleted T cells, or PBMCs came the material, which was cDNA or gDNA.

The receptor was isolated from a woman aged 25 to 45 with active or convalescent COVID-19. The sample was peripheral blood. The rearrangement uses TRBV7-9 and TRBJ1-1; D unclear. The DNA of the CDR3 is TGTGCCAGCAGCTGGAGGGAGAACACTGAAGCTTTCTTT. Protein product: CASSWRENTEAFF.